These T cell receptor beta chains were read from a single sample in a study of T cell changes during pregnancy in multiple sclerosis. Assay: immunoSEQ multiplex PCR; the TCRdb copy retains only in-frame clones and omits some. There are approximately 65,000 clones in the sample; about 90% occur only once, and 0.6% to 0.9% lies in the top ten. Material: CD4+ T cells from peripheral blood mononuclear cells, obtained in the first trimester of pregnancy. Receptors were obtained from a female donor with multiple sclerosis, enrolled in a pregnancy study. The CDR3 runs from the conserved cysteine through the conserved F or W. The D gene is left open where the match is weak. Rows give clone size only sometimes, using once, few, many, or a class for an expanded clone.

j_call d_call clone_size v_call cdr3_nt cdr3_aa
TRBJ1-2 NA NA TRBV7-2 TGTGCCAGCAGCCCGCAGCGCAGGGGAATTGGCTACACCTTC CASSPQRRGIGYTF
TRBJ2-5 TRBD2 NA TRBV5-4 TGTGCCAGCAGCTCCGGGACTAGCGGGGGAGGAGGCCAAGAGACCCAGTACTTC CASSSGTSGGGGQETQYF
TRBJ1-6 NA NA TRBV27 TGTGCCAGCAGGGGCAGGGGCTCCTATAATTCACCCCTCCACTTT CASRGRGSYNSPLHF
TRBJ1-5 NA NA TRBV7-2 TGTGCCAGCAGCTTAAACAGTAATCAGCCCCAGCATTTT CASSLNSNQPQHF
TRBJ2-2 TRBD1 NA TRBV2 TGTGCCAGCAGAGCGGACAGGGGGAACACCGGGGAGCTGTTTTTT CASRADRGNTGELFF
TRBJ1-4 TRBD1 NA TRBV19 TGTGCCAGTAGTATATCCTCGACAGGGGCGGAAAAACTGTTTTTT CASSISSTGAEKLFF
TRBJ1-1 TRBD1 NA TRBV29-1 TGCAGCGTTGGGGGACAGTCCACTGAAGCTTTCTTT CSVGGQSTEAFF
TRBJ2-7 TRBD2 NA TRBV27 TGTGCCAGCAGTTTATCTAGCGGGGCGGCCTACGAGCAGTACTTC CASSLSSGAAYEQYF
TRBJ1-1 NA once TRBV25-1 TGTGCCAGCAGTGTAACAGGGACGCCTTTCTTT CASSVTGTPFF
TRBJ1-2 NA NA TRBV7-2 TGTGCCAGCAGCTTAGGGAGCTATGGCTACACCTTC CASSLGSYGYTF
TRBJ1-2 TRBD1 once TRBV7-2 TGTGCCAGCAGCCCGTCGACAGGGAGTTATGGCTACACCTTC CASSPSTGSYGYTF
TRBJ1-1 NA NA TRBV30 TGTGCCTGGCGATATCAGGGTTTTACTGAAGCTTTCTTT CAWRYQGFTEAFF
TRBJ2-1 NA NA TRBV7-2 TGTGCCAGCAGCTTAAGGGGACACTACAATGAGCAGTTCTTC CASSLRGHYNEQFF
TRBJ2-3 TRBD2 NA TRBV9 TGTGCCAGCAGCCCCAGAATCGAGCGGGGAACCACAGATACGCAGTATTTT CASSPRIERGTTDTQYF
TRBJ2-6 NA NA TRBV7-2 TGTGCCAGCAGCTACAGGAGCTCTGGGGCCAACGTCCTGACTTTC CASSYRSSGANVLTF
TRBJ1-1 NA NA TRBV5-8 TGTGCCAGCAGCCGACAGACTGAAGCTTTCTTT CASSRQTEAFF